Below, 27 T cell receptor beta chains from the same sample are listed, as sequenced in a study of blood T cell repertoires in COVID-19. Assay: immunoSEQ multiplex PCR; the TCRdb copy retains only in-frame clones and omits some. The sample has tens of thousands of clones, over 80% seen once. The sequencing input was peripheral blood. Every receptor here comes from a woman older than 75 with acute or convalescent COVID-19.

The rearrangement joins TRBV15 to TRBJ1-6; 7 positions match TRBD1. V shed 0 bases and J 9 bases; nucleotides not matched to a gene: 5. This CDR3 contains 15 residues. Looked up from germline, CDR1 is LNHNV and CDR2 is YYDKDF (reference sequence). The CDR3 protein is CATSRERGLGSPLHF. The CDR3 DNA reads TGTGCCACCAGCAGAGAAAGGGGGCTGGGTTCACCCCTCCACTTT.

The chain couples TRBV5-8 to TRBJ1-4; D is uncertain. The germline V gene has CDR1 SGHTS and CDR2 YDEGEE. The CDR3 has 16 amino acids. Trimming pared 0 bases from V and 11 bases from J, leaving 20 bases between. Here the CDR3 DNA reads TGTGCCAGCAGCTTGGGGACGGGAGCGCCCGGCGGCAAACTGTTTTTT. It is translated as CASSLGTGAPGGKLFF.

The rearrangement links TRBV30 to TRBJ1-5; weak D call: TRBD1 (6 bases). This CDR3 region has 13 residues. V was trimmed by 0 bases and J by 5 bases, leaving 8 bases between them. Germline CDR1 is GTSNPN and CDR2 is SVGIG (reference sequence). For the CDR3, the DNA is TGTGCCTGGAGTGTAGGGGGGGATCAGCCCCAGCATTTT. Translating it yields CAWSVGGDQPQHF.

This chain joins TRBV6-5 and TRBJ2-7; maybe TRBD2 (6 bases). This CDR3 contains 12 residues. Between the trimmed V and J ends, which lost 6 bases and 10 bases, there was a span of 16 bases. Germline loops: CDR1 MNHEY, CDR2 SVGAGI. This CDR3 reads CASSSGAGSQYF. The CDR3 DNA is TGTGCCAGCAGCTCCGGGGCCGGGAGTCAGTACTTC.

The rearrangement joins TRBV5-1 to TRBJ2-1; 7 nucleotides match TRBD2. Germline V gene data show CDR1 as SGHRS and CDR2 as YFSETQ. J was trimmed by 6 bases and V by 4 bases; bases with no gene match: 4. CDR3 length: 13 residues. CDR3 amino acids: CASSLSGINEQFF. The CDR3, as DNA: TGCGCCAGCAGCCTCAGCGGGATCAATGAGCAGTTCTTC.

The CDR3 DNA follows: TGCGCCAGCAGCCAAGATTCACGGGGGGCCGGGAGAGATGGCTACACCTTC. It specifies CASSQDSRGAGRDGYTF. The chain carries TRBV4-1 and TRBJ1-2; maybe TRBD1 (6 bases). The CDR3 is made up of 17 amino acids. Germline V gene lookup returns CDR1 MGHRA and CDR2 YSYEKL. Trimming left V 0 bases short and J 6 bases short, with 20 bases between.

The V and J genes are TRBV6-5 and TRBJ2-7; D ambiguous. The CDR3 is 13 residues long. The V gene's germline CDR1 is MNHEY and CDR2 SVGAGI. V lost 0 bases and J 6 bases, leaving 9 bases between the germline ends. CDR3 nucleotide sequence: TGTGCCAGCAGTTACTCGAATCCGGGCGAGCAGTACTTC. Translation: CASSYSNPGEQYF.

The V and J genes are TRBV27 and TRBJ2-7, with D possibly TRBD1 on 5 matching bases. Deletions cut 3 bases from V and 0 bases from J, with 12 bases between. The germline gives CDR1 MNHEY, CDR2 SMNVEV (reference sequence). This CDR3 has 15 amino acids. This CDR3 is CASSFGRDRSYEQYF. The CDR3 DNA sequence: TGTGCCAGCAGTTTTGGCAGGGATCGCTCCTACGAGCAGTACTTC.

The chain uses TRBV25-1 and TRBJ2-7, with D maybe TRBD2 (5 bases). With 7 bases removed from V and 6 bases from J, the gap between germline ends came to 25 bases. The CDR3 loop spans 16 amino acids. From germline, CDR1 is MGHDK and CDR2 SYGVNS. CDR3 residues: CASTRASGLAFREQYF. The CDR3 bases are TGTGCCAGCACCCGGGCTTCAGGACTGGCTTTTCGCGAGCAGTACTTC.

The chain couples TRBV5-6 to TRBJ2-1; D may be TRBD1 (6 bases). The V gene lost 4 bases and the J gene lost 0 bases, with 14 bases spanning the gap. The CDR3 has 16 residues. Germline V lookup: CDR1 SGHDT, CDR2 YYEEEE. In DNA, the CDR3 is TGTGCCAGCAGCCCGATAGGGGGTAGCTCCTACAATGAGCAGTTCTTC. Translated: CASSPIGGSSYNEQFF. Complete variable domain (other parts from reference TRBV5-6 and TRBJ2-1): DAGVTQSPTHLIKTRGQQVTLRCSPKSGHDTVSWYQQALGQGPQFIFQYYEEEERQRGNFPDRFSGHQFPNYSSELNVNALLLGDSALYLCASSPIGGSSYNEQFFGPGTRLTVL.

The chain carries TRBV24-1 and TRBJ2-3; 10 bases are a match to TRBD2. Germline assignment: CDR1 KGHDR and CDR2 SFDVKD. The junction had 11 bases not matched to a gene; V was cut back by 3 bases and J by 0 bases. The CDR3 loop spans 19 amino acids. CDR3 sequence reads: CATSDPGTSAPLSTDTQYF. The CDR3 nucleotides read TGTGCCACCAGTGATCCCGGGACTAGCGCGCCGCTTAGCACAGATACGCAGTATTTT.

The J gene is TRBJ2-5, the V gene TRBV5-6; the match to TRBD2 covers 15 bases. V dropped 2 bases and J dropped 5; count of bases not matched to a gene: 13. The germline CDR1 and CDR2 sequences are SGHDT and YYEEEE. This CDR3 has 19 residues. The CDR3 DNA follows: TGTGCCAGCAGCTTTAGATTCGGCTGGACTAGCGGGAGGGTTGAGACCCAGTACTTC. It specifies CASSFRFGWTSGRVETQYF.

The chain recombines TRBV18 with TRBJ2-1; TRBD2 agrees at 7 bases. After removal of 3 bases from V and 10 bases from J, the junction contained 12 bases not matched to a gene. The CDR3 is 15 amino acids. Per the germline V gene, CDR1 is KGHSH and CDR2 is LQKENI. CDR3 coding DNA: TGTGCCAGCTCACCCGATCCGGGAGGCTCAGTGGAGCAGTTCTTC. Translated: CASSPDPGGSVEQFF.

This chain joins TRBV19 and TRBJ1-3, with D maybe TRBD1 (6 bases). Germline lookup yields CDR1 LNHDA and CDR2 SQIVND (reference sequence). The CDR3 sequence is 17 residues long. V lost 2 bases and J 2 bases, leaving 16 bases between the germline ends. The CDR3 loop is CASSIPPTGRAGNTIYF. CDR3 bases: TGTGCCAGTAGTATACCCCCGACAGGTCGAGCTGGAAACACCATATATTTT.

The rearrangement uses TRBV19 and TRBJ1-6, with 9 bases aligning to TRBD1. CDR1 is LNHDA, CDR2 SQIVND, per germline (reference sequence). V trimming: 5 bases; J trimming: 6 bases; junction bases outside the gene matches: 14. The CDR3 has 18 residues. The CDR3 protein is CASSEPPGQGKGNSPLHF. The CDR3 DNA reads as TGTGCCAGTAGTGAACCGCCGGGACAGGGCAAGGGTAATTCACCCCTCCACTTT.

The CDR3 here is CASSSLWKGQVSYEQYF. As DNA, the CDR3 is TGTGCCAGCAGTTCCCTATGGAAGGGACAGGTCTCCTACGAGCAGTACTTC. V and J are TRBV27 and TRBJ2-7, with 8 bases aligning to TRBD1. V was clipped by 4 bases and J by 0 bases; unmatched bases: 11. CDR1 MNHEY and CDR2 SMNVEV come from the germline V gene (reference sequence). The CDR3 length is 17 residues.

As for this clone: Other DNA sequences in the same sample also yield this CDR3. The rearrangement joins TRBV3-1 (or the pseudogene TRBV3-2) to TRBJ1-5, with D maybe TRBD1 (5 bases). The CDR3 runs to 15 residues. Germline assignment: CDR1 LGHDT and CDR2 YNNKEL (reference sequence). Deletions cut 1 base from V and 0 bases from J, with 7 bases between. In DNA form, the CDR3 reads TGTGCCAGCAGCCAAGTCAGGGATAGCAATCAGCCCCAGCATTTT. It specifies CASSQVRDSNQPQHF.

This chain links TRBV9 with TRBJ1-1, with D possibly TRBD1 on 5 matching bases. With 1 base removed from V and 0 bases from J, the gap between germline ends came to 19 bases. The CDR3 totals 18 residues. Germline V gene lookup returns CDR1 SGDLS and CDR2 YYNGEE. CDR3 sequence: CASSVPSLQGTMNTEAFF. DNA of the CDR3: TGTGCCAGCAGCGTACCCTCTCTTCAGGGAACCATGAACACTGAAGCTTTCTTT.

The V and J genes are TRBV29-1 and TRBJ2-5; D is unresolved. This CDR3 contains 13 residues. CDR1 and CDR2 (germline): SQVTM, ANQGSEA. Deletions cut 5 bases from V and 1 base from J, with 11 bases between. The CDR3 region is CSVRLTVQETQYF. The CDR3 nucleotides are TGCAGCGTTCGCCTCACAGTCCAAGAGACCCAGTACTTC.

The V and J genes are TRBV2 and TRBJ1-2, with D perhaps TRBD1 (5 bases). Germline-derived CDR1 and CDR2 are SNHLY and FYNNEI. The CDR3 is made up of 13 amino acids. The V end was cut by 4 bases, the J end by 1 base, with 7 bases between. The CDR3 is CASSGGGNYGYTF. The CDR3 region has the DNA TGTGCCAGCAGTGGGGGCGGTAACTATGGCTACACCTTC.

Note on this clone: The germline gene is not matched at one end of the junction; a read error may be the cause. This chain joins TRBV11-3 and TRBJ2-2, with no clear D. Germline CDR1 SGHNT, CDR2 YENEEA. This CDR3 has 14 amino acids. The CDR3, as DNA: TGTGCCGGCAGCTTGATGTCGGACACCGGGGAGCTGTTTTTT. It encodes CAGSLMSDTGELFF.

The CDR3 loop is CASSQALAGYEQFF. In DNA form, the CDR3 reads TGCGCCAGCAGCCAAGCCCTAGCGGGATATGAGCAGTTCTTC. V usage is TRBV5-1 and J usage is TRBJ2-1; 9 bases are shared with TRBD2. The CDR3 has 14 residues. Unmatched junction bases numbered 7, after V lost 4 bases and J lost 8 bases. Germline V gene lookup returns CDR1 SGHRS and CDR2 YFSETQ.

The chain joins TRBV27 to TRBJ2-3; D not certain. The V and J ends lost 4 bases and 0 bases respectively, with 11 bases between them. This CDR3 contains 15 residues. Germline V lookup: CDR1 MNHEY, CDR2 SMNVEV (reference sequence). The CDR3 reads CASSSGRMSTDTQYF. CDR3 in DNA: TGTGCCAGCAGTTCGGGTAGAATGAGCACAGATACGCAGTATTTT.

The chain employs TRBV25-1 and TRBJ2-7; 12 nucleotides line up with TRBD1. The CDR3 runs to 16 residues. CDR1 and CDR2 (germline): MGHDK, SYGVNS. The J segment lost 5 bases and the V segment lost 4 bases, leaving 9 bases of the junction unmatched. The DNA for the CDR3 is TGTGCCAGCAGTGCCGCCCCGGGACAGGGGGCGGACGAGCAGTACTTC. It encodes CASSAAPGQGADEQYF.

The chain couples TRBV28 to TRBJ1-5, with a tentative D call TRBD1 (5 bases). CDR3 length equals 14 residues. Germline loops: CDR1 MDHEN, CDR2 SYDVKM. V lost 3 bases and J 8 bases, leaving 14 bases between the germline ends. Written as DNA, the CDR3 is TGTGCCAGCAGTTTGACAGTGATTATTGAGCCCCAGCATTTT. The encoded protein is CASSLTVIIEPQHF. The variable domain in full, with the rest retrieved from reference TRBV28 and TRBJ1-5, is DVKVTQSSRYLVKRTGEKVFLECVQDMDHENMFWYRQDPGLGLRLIYFSYDVKMKEKGDIPEGYSVSREKKERFSLILESASTNQTSMYLCASSLTVIIEPQHFGDGTRLSIL.

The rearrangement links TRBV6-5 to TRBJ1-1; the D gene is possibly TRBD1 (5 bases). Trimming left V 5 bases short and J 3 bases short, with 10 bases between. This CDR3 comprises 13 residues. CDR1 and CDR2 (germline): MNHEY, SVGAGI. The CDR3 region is CASSPWGDTEAFF. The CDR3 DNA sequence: TGTGCCAGCAGTCCCTGGGGGGACACTGAAGCTTTCTTT.

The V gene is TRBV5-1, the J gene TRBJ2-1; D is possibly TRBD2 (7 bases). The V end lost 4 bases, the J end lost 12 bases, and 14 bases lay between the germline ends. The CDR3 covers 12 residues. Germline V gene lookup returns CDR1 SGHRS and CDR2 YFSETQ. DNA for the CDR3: TGCGCCAGCAGCGGGGGGGGCCCCGGGCAGTTCTTC. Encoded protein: CASSGGGPGQFF.